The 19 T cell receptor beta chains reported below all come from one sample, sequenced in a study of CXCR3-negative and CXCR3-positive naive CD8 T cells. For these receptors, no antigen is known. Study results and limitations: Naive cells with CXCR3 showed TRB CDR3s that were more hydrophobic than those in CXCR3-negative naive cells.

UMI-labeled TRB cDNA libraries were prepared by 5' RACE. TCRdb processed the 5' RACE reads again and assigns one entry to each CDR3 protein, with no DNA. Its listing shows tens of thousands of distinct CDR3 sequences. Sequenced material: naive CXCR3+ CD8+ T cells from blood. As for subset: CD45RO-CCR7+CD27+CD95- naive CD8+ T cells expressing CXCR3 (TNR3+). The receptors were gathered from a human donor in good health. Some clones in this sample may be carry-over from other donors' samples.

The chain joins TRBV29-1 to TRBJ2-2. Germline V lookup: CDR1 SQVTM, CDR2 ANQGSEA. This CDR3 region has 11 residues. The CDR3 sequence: CSVLRFGELFF.

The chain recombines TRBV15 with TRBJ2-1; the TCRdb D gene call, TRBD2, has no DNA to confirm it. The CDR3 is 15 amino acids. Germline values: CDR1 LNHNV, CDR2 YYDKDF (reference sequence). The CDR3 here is CAASTTSGSYNEQFF.

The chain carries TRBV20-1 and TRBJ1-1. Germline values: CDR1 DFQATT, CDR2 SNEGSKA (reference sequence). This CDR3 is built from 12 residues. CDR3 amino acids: CSAREPDTEAFF.

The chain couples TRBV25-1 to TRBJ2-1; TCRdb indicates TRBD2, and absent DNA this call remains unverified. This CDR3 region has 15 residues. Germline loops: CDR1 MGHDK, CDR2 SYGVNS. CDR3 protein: CASSDRASGSNEQFF.

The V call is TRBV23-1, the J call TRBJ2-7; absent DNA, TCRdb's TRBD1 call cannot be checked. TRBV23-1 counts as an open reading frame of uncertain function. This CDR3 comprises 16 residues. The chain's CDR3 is CASSRRADRMSYEQYF.

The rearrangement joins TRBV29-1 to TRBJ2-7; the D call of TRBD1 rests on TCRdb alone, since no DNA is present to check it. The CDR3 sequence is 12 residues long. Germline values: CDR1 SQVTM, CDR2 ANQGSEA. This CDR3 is CSVKLTGYEQYF.

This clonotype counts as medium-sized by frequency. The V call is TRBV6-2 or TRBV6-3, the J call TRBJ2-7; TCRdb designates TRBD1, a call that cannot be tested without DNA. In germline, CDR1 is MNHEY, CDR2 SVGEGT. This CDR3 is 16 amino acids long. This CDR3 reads CASSYSTSGGSYEQYF.

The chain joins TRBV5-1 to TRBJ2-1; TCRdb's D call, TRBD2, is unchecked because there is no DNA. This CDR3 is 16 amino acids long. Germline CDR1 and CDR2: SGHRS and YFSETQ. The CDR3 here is CASSLGWIGLAGGRFF.

The CDR3 region is CASSWSTEAFF. The V gene is TRBV6-2 or TRBV6-3, the J gene TRBJ1-1. This CDR3 is built from 11 residues. CDR1 is MNHEY and CDR2 is SVGEGT in the germline V gene.

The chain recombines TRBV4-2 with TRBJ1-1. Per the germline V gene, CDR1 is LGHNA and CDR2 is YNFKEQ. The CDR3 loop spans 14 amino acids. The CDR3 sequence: CASSHLTGNTEAFF.

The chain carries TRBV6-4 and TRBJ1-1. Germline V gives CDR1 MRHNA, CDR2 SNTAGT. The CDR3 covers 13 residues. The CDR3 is CASSDSWQSEAFF.

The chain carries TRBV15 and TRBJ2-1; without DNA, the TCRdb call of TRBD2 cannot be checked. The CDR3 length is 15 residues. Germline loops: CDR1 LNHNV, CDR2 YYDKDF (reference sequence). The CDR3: CATSREEGTYNEQFF.

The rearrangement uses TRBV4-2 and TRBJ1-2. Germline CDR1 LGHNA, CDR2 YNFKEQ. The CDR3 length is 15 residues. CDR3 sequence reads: CASSQDFAGLDGYTF.

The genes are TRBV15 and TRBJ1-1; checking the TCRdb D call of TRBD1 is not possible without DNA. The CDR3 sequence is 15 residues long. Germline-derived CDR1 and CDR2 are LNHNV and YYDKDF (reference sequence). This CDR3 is CATSREGAMNTEAFF.

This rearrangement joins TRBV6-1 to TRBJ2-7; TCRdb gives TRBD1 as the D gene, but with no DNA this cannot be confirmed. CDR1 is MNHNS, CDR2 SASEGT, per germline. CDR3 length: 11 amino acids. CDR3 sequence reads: CASRQSYEQYF.

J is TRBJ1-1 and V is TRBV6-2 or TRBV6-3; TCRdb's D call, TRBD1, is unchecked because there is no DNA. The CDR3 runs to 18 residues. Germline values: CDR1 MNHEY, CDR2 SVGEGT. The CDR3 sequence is CASSPGVTGVYGNTEAFF.

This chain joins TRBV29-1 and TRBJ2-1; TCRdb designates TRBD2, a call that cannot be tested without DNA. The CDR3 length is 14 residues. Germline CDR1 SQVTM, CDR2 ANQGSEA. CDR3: CSAPTSGRANEQFF.

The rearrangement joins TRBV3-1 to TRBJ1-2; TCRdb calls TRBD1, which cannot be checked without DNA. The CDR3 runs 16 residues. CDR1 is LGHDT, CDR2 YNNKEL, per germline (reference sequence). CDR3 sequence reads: CASSHFRGQNNEVYTF.

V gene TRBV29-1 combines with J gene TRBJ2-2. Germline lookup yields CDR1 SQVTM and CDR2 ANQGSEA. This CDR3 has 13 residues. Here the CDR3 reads CSVEGGITGELFF.